The table lists the clone carrying this T cell receptor (beta chain) with a few counts. What it binds is not known. Per the germline V gene, CDR1 is LGHNA and CDR2 is YSLEER. CDR3 length equals 12 residues. V lost 0 bases and J 8 bases, leaving 8 bases between the germline ends. This entry comes from a study of blood T cells in healthy people across ages. The use of a sample-barcoded 5' primer and a J-beta primer mix characterized a second PCR of about 7 to 12 cycles. TCRdb reprocessed the 5' RACE reads with MiXCR, giving one entry per CDR3 protein. The data show around 620,000 distinct CDR3 sequences, approximately 27% seen once. Study-wide points: Roughly linear age-related decline in beta diversity appeared, significant by age 40.

This chain connects TRBV4-3 to TRBJ2-7; D might be TRBD1 (5 bases). The sequenced sample was blood. This TCR derives from a woman between 65 and 79 years old in good health. CDR3 sequence (DNA): TGCGCCAGCAGCCAAGATGGGGCTAAGCAGTACTTC. It is translated as CASSQDGAKQYF.